The sequence of this T cell receptor (beta chain) was determined in a study of T cells after yellow fever vaccination. With respect to this clonotype: Antigen: not known.

General study results and limits: Clones from primary vaccination mostly reappeared after the booster (approximately 96% CD4, just over 85% CD8). Highly abundant clonotypes carried over from the bulk population could end up in FACS-sorted repertoires as contaminants.

The germline CDR1 and CDR2 sequences are SGHNT and YYREEE (reference sequence). V was shortened by 3 bases and J by 12 bases, with 18 bases between the two germline ends. This CDR3 is 14 amino acids long. Production of TCR cDNA was by 5'RACE template switching, which also added a universal primer site and UMIs. TCRdb reprocessed the 5' RACE reads with MiXCR, giving one entry per CDR3 protein. The table shows about 370,000 distinct CDR3 sequences, with around a tenth occurring only once. The clonotype was recovered from a man younger than 35 who received the YFV17D yellow fever vaccine. This sample comprised PBMCs, obtained on the day of the first yellow fever vaccination. The chain uses TRBV5-4 and TRBJ1-4; tentative D call: TRBD1 (5 bases). The CDR3 here is CASSSRDFSNELFF. For the CDR3, the DNA is TGTGCCAGCAGCTCCCGGGACTTCTCGAATGAACTGTTTTTT. The whole variable domain, remainder taken from reference TRBV5-4 and TRBJ1-4, is ETGVTQSPTHLIKTRGQQVTLRCSSQSGHNTVSWYQQALGQGPQFIFQYYREEENGRGNFPPRFSGLQFPNYSSELNVNALELDDSALYLCASSSRDFSNELFFGSGTQLSVL.